A single sample is the source of the 8 T cell receptor beta chains below, sequenced in a study of T cell clonality in common variable immunodeficiency. TCRdb's table, derived via immunoSEQ multiplex PCR, lists solely in-frame clones and lacks some. The sample lists 30,000 to 40,000 clones, none appearing once, the ten largest making up roughly 8.9%. The sample taken for sequencing was peripheral blood mononuclear cells. These receptors all come from a person aged 18 to 70 in good health.

This clone was recorded at least ten times. The missing CDR3 end, 3 residues past where the read stops, is filled in from the germline J gene. The chain uses TRBV4-1 and TRBJ2-1, with 11 nucleotides matching TRBD2. Germline loops: CDR1 MGHRA, CDR2 YSYEKL. Losses at the gene ends were 2 bases for V and 6 bases for J; bases not matched to a gene: 6. The CDR3 is 16 amino acids. The CDR3 sequence: CASSQPPSGRINEQFF. The CDR3 DNA, read in part, is TGCGCCAGCAGCCAACCTCCTAGCGGGAGGATCAATGAG.

The sequenced part of the CDR3 DNA is TGTGCCCGGCAAGATAGGTGGGCGAGAAATGAC. It yields the protein CARQDRWARND. In full, the CDR3 is CARQDRWARNDYTF. The gene calls are TRBV30 and TRBJ1-2; the D is unclear. The DNA ends 3 residues before the CDR3 does, and the rest of the CDR3 is filled in from the germline J gene. CDR3 size: 14 residues. Germline V gene lookup returns CDR1 GTSNPN and CDR2 SVGIG (reference sequence).

The sample holds many counts of this clone. The read halts 3 residues ahead of the CDR3 end, with the missing end drawn from the germline J gene. The chain employs TRBV7-2 and TRBJ2-7; a weak D match, TRBD2 (5 bases). Germline lookup yields CDR1 SGHTA and CDR2 FQGNSA. The V and J ends lost 1 base and 6 bases respectively, with 13 bases between them. This CDR3 is 14 amino acids long. The CDR3 sequence is CASSLDPGEGEQYF. Incomplete CDR3 DNA: TGTGCCAGCAGCTTAGATCCAGGAGAGGGCGAG.

About this clone itself: Germline is not matched at one junction end, which may reflect a read error. The CDR3 goes on 3 residues after the read ends, and that part is filled in from the germline J gene. The chain joins TRBV19 to TRBJ1-5; 10 bases align to TRBD1. Per germline, CDR1 LNHDA and CDR2 SQIVND (reference sequence). CDR3 length: 15 amino acids. Partial CDR3 DNA: TGTGCCGGTAGTCCAAGGGACAGGGGCGGGCAGCCC. Translating gives CAGSPRDRGGQP. The full-length CDR3 reads as CAGSPRDRGGQPQHF.

This clone has at least ten counts. From the germline J gene comes the end of the CDR3, since the read stops 3 residues before it. The gene calls are TRBV14 and TRBJ2-7, with a tentative D call TRBD1 (6 bases). Germline assignment: CDR1 SGHDN and CDR2 FVKESK. The CDR3 runs to 17 residues. V was clipped by 5 bases and J by 6 bases, with 26 bases between them. Here the CDR3 reads CASSDSRGPSGVCEQYF. The sequenced part of the CDR3 DNA is TGTGCCAGCAGCGACTCCAGGGGTCCTAGTGGGGTTTGCGAG.

Ten or more counts support this clone. The sequenced fragment ends 3 residues before the CDR3 boundary, so the rest is inferred from the germline J gene. J is TRBJ2-1 and V is TRBV18, with a weak D call TRBD1 (6 bases). The CDR3 spans 15 residues. Germline CDR1 and CDR2: KGHSH and LQKENI. Trimming shortened V by 4 bases and J by 0 bases, and 10 bases separated the two germline ends. Incomplete CDR3 DNA: TGTGCCAGCTCACTGGACAGCAGCTCCTACAATGAG. Amino acids: CASSLDSSSYNE. The whole CDR3 reads CASSLDSSSYNEQFF. Complete variable domain (other parts from reference TRBV18 and TRBJ2-1): NAGVMQNPRHLVRRRGQEARLRCSPMKGHSHVYWYRQLPEEGLKFMVYLQKENIIDESGMPKERFSAEFPKEGPSILRIQQVVRGDSAAYFCASSLDSSSYNEQFFGPGTRLTVL.

The table lists this clone with a few counts. Read coverage stops 3 residues before the CDR3 terminus; the germline J gene supplies the remainder. The chain combines TRBV5-6 with TRBJ1-2; the D is unclear. This CDR3 contains 15 residues. The V gene's germline CDR1 is SGHDT and CDR2 YYEEEE. The sequenced CDR3 bases are TGTGCCAGCAGTGTGCGCACGTCCTACGCCTACGAC. It yields the protein CASSVRTSYAYD. The CDR3, in full, reads CASSVRTSYAYDYTF.

This clone was observed at least ten times. The read terminates 3 residues before the CDR3 end, so the remaining end is supplied by the germline J gene. The V call is TRBV14, the J call TRBJ1-4; the D gene is possibly TRBD1 (5 bases). The ends were cut back, 1 base at V and 5 bases at J, with 11 bases in the middle. This CDR3 spans 15 amino acids. Germline V gene data show CDR1 as SGHDN and CDR2 as FVKESK. Incomplete CDR3 DNA: TGTGCCAGCAGCCAAGCAGGGATCTGGAATGAAAAA. It encodes CASSQAGIWNEK. The CDR3, in full, reads CASSQAGIWNEKLFF. Variable domain in full (rest from reference TRBV14 and TRBJ1-4): EAGVTQFPSHSVIEKGQTVTLRCDPISGHDNLYWYRRVMGKEIKFLLHFVKESKQDESGMPNNRFLAERTGGTYSTLKVQPAELEDSGVYFCASSQAGIWNEKLFFGSGTQLSVL.